This T cell receptor beta chain was captured by sequencing in a study of post-analysis software for immune sequencing data. General study results and limits: TRBV segments more frequent in patients than in controls numbered a few and included TRBV5-6, TRBV5-1 and TRBV20-1.

This clonotype occurred once. The antigen is unknown. TCR beta cDNA libraries included unique molecular identifiers. The source material, about 0.85 to 11 million T cells, gave rise to roughly 0.5 million cDNA molecules. One entry per CDR3 protein, called by TCRdb with MiXCR from the PCR reads. The data hold more than 450,000 distinct CDR3 sequences, with less than 40% observed a single time. Germline CDR1 reads KGHDR; CDR2 reads SFDVKD. V gave up 4 bases and J gave up 0 bases, with 18 bases separating them. The CDR3 extends over 19 amino acids. Sequencing input: blood. The rearrangement links TRBV24-1 to TRBJ2-6, with a possible D match to TRBD1 (6 bases). This receptor was identified in a girl younger than 18 with multiple sclerosis. CDR3 DNA: TGTGCCACCAGTGACTCCAAATGGACAGCCTTCTCTGGGGCCAACGTCCTGACTTTC. The encoded protein is CATSDSKWTAFSGANVLTF.